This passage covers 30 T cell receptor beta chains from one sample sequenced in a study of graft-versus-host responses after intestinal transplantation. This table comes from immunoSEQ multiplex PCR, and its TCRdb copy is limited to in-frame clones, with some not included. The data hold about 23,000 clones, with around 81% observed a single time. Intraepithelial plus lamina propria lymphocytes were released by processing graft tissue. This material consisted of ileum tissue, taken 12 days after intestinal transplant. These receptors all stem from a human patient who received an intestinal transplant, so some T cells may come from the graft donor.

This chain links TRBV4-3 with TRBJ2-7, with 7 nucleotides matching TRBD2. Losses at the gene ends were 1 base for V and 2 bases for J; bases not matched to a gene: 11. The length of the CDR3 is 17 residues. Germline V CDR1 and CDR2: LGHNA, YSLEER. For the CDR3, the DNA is TGCGCCAGCAGCCAAGCACCGGGCACTAGCGCGGCCTACGAGCAGTACTTC. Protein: CASSQAPGTSAAYEQYF.

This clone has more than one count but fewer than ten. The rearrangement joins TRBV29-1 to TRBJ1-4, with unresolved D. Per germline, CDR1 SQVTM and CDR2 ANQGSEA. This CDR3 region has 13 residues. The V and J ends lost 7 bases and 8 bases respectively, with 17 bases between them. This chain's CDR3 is CSGGAAGHEKLFF. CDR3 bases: TGCAGCGGGGGAGCGGCAGGTCACGAAAAACTGTTTTTT.

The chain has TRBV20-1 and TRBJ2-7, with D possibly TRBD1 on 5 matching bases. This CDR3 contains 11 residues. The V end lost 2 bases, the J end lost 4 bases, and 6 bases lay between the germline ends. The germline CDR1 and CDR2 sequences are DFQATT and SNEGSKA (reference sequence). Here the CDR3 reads CSARQGYEQYF. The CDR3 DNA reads TGCAGTGCTAGACAGGGTTACGAGCAGTACTTC.

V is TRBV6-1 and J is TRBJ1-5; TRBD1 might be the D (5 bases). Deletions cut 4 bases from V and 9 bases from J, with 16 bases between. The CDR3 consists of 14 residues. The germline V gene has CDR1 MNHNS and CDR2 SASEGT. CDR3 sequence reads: CASSAQGGKGPQHF. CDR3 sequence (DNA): TGTGCCAGCAGTGCCCAGGGTGGTAAGGGGCCCCAGCATTTT.

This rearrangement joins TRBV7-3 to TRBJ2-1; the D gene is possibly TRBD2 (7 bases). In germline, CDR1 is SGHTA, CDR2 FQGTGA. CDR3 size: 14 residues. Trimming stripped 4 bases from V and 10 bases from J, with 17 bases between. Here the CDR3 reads CASSSPGGPSEQFF. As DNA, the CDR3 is TGTGCCAGCAGCTCACCGGGGGGCCCCTCCGAGCAGTTCTTC.

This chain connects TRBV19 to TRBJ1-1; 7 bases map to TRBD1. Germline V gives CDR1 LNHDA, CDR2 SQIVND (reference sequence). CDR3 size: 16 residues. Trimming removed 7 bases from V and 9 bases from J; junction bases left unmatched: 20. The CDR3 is CASTHTGTVTLYQAFF. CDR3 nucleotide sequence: TGTGCCAGTACCCATACCGGGACAGTCACCCTTTACCAAGCTTTCTTT.

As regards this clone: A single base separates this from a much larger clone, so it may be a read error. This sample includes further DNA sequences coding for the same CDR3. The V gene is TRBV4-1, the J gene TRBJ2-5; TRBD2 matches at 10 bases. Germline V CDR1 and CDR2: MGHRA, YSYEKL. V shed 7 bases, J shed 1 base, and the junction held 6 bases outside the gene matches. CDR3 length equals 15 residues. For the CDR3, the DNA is TGCGCCAGCAAACCGGGACTAGCGCTCCAAGAGACCCAGTACTTC. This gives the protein CASKPGLALQETQYF.

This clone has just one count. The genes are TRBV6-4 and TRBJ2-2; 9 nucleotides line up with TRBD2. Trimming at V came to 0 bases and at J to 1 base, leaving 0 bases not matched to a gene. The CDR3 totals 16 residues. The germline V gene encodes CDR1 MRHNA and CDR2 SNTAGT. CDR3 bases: TGTGCCAGCAGTGACTCAGCGGGGGGGAACACCGGGGAGCTGTTTTTT. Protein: CASSDSAGGNTGELFF.

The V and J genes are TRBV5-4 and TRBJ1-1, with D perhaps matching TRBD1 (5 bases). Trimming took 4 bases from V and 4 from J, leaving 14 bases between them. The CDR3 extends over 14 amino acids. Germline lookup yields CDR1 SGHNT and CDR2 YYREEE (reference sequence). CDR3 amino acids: CASSQGAGITEAFF. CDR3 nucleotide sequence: TGTGCCAGCAGCCAAGGGGCAGGGATCACTGAAGCTTTCTTT.

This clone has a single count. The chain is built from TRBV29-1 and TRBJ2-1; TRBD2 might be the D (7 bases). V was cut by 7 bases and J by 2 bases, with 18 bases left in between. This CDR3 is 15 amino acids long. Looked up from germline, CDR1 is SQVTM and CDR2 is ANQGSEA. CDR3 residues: CSGMRGGRTYNEQFF. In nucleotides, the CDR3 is TGCAGCGGGATGAGGGGGGGCCGAACCTACAATGAGCAGTTCTTC.

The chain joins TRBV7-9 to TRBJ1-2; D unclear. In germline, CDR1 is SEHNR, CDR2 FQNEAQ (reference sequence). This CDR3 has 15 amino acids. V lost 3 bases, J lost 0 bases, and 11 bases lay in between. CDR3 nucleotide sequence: TGTGCCAGCAGCTTTTTGACAATGACTAACTATGGCTACACCTTC. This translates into CASSFLTMTNYGYTF.

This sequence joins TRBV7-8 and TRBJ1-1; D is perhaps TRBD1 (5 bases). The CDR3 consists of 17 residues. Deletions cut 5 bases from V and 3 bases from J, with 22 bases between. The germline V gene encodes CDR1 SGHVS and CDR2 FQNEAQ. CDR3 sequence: CASSPSLGGNGYTEAFF. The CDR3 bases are TGTGCCAGCAGCCCATCTCTGGGGGGGAATGGGTACACTGAAGCTTTCTTT. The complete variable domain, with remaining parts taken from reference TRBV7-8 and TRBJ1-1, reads GAGVSQSPRYKVAKRGQDVALRCDPISGHVSLFWYQQALGQGPEFLTYFQNEAQLDKSGLPSDRFFAERPEGSVSTLKIQRTQQEDSAVYLCASSPSLGGNGYTEAFFGQGTRLTVV.

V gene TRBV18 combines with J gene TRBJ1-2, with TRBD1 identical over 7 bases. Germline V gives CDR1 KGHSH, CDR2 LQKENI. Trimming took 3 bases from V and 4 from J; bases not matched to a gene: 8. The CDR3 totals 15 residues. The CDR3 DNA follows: TGTGCCAGCTCACCCCCGACAGGGCCCGGCTATGGCTACACCTTC. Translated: CASSPPTGPGYGYTF. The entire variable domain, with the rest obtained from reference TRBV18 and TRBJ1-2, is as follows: NAGVMQNPRHLVRRRGQEARLRCSPMKGHSHVYWYRQLPEEGLKFMVYLQKENIIDESGMPKERFSAEFPKEGPSILRIQQVVRGDSAAYFCASSPPTGPGYGYTFGSGTRLTVV.

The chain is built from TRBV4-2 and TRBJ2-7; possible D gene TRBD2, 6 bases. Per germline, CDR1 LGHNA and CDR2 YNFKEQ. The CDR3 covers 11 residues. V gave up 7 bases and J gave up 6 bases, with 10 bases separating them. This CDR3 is CASNAGSEQYF. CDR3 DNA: TGTGCCAGCAATGCCGGGAGCGAGCAGTACTTC.

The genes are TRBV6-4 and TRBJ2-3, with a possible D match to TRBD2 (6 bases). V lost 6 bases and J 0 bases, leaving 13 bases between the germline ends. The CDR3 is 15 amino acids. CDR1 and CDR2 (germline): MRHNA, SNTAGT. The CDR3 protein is CASRGEAGSTDTQYF. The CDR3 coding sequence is TGTGCCAGCAGAGGGGAGGCGGGGAGCACAGATACGCAGTATTTT.

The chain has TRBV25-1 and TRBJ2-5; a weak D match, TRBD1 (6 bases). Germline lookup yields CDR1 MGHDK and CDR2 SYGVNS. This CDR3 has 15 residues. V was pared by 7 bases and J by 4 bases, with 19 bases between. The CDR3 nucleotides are TGTGCCAGCAAGAAAACAGGGCTCGGCGGAGAGACCCAGTACTTC. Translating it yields CASKKTGLGGETQYF.

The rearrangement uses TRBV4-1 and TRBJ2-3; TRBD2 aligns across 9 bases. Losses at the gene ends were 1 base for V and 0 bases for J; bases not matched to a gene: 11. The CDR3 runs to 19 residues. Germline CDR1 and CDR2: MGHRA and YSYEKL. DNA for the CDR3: TGCGCCAGCAGCCAAGCTGGGATAGCGGGAGATACTAGCACAGATACGCAGTATTTT. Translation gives CASSQAGIAGDTSTDTQYF.

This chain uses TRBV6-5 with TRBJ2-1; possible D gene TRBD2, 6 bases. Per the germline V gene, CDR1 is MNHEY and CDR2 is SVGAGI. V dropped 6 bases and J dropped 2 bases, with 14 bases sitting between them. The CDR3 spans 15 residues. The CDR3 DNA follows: TGTGCCAGCAGACCCGGGACTCTCCCCTACAATGAGCAGTTCTTC. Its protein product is CASRPGTLPYNEQFF.

In DNA, the CDR3 is TGCGCCAGCAGTGACACTAACTATGGCTACACCTTC. Amino acid sequence: CASSDTNYGYTF. The rearrangement joins TRBV10-2 to TRBJ1-2; D remains ambiguous. The CDR3 covers 12 residues. Looked up from germline, CDR1 is WSHSY and CDR2 is SAAADI. Trimming took off 3 bases at V and 0 bases at J, with 2 bases between the two ends.

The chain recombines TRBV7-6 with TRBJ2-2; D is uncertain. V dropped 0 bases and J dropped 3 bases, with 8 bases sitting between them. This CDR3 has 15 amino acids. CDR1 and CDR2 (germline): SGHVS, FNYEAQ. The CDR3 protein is CASSLATGYTGELFF. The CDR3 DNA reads TGTGCCAGCAGCTTAGCGACCGGGTACACCGGGGAGCTGTTTTTT.

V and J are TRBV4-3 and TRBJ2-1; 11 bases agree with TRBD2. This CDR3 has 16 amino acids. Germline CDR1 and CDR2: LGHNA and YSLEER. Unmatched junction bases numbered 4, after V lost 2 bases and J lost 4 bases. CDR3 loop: CASSQRSGGEYNEQFF. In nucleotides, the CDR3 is TGCGCCAGCAGCCAACGTAGCGGGGGGGAATACAATGAGCAGTTCTTC.

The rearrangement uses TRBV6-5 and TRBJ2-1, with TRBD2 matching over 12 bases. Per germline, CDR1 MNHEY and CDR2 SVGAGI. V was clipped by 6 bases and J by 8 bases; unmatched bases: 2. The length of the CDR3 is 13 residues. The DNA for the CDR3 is TGTGCCAGCAGACTAGCGGGAGGCGATGAGCAGTTCTTC. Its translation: CASRLAGGDEQFF.

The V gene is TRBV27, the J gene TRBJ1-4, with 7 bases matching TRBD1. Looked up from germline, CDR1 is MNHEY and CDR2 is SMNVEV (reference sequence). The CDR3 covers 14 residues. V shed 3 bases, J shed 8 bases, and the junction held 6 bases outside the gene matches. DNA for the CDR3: TGTGCCAGCAGTTTTGAGGGGGCAGGGGAAAAACTGTTTTTT. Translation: CASSFEGAGEKLFF.

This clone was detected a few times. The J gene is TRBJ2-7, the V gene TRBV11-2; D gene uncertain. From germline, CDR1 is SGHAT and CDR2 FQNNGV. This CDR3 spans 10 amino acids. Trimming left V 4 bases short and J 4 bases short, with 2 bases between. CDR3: CASSSYEQYF. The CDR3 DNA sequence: TGTGCCAGCAGCTCATACGAGCAGTACTTC.

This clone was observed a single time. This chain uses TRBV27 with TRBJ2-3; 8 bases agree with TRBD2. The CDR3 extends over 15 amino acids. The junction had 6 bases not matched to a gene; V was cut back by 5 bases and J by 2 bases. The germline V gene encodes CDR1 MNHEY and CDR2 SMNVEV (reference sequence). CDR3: CASSRAGATTDTQYF. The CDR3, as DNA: TGTGCCAGCAGTAGAGCGGGAGCGACCACAGATACGCAGTATTTT.

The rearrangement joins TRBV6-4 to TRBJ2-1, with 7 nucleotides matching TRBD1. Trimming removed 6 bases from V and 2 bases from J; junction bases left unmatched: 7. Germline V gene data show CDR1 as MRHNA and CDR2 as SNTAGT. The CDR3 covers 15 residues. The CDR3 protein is CASSLTGNPYNEQFF. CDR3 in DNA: TGTGCCAGCAGCCTGACAGGGAACCCCTACAATGAGCAGTTCTTC.

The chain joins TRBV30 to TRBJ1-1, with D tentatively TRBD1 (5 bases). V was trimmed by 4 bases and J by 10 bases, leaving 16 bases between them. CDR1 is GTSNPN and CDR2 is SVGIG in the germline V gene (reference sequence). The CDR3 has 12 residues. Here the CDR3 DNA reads TGTGCCTGGATGGGGGGGGAAATCGGAGCTTTCTTT. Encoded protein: CAWMGGEIGAFF.

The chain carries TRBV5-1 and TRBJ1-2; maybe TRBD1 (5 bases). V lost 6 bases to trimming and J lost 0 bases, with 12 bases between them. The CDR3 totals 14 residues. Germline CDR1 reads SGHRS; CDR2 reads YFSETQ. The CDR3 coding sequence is TGCGCCAGCACCGACAGTGGAGCTAACTATGGCTACACCTTC. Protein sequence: CASTDSGANYGYTF.

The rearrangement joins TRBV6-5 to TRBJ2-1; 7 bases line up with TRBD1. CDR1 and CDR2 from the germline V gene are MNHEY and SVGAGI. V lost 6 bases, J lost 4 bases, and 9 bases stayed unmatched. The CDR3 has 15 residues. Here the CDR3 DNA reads TGTGCCAGCAGACTAAACAGGGGCCAATACAATGAGCAGTTCTTC. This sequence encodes CASRLNRGQYNEQFF.

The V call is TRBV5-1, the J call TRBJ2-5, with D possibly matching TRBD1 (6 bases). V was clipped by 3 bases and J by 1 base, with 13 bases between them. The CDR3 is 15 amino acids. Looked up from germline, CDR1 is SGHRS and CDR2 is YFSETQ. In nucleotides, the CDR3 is TGCGCCAGCAGCTCGGTGATAGGGGGCCAAGAGACCCAGTACTTC. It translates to CASSSVIGGQETQYF.